This TCR beta chain was profiled in a study of blood T cell repertoires in COVID-19. Categorization into cohorts depended on clinical history that participants reported. The CDR3 is 13 amino acids. CDR1 and CDR2 from the germline V gene are SEHNR and FQNEAQ (reference sequence). V was shortened by 1 base and J by 3 bases, with 6 bases between the two germline ends. Some clones are missing from TCRdb's copy, which holds only in-frame ones; the method was immunoSEQ multiplex PCR. The sample includes roughly 500,000 clones, more than 75% seen only once; the top ten take approximately 2%. In regard to this clone: Distinct nucleotide sequences in the sample also encode this CDR3.

The chain employs TRBV7-9 and TRBJ1-2; tentative D call: TRBD1 (6 bases). The specimen was PBMCs or T cells enriched from blood (not recorded which). The receptor was isolated from a middle-aged woman who had recovered from COVID-19. CDR3 nucleotide sequence: TGTGCCAGCAGCTTAGAGGGGGACTATGGCTACACCTTC. Translation gives CASSLEGDYGYTF.